These 24 T cell receptor beta chains originate from one sample sequenced in a study of control samples from healthy donors and cancer patients. Some clones are missing from TCRdb's copy, which holds only in-frame ones; the method was immunoSEQ multiplex PCR. The sample shows 78,000 or so clones, roughly 88% of them seen only once. Sequences were obtained from blood. These TCRs come from a woman aged 50 to 65 in good health.

J is TRBJ1-5 and V is TRBV6-6, with D perhaps matching TRBD1 (6 bases). From germline, CDR1 is MNHNY and CDR2 SVGAGI (reference sequence). The CDR3 has 15 residues. V dropped 4 bases and J dropped 5 bases, with 15 bases sitting between them. This CDR3 reads CASSLPGDGYQPQHF. Written as DNA, the CDR3 is TGTGCCAGCAGTTTACCAGGGGATGGATATCAGCCCCAGCATTTT.

The chain links TRBV5-1 to TRBJ2-7; D could derive from TRBD1 or TRBD2 (5 bases each). The CDR3 consists of 11 residues. Germline CDR1 reads SGHRS; CDR2 reads YFSETQ. V was trimmed by 5 bases and J by 7 bases, leaving 10 bases between them. The CDR3 loop reads CASRGEGEQYF. The CDR3 nucleotides are TGCGCCAGCAGGGGGGAAGGTGAGCAGTACTTC.

The chain uses TRBV10-3 and TRBJ2-6; D remains ambiguous. Per the germline V gene, CDR1 is ENHRY and CDR2 is SYGVKD. The CDR3 has 18 amino acids. The V gene lost 8 bases and the J gene lost 2 bases, with 22 bases spanning the gap. The CDR3 DNA reads TGTGCCATCTATTCAGCTAACGGCAAACAGCCTGGGGCCAACGTCCTGACTTTC. Amino acids: CAIYSANGKQPGANVLTF.

This chain joins TRBV9 and TRBJ1-1; D is unclear. Germline loops: CDR1 SGDLS, CDR2 YYNGEE. Trimming removed 3 bases at V and 1 base at J, with 7 bases between. CDR3 length equals 13 residues. CDR3: CASSDSWNTEAFF. CDR3 in DNA: TGTGCCAGCAGCGACAGTTGGAACACTGAAGCTTTCTTT.

J is TRBJ1-6 and V is TRBV6-5; D is possibly TRBD1 (6 bases). The CDR3 sequence is 14 residues long. Germline loops: CDR1 MNHEY, CDR2 SVGAGI. The germline V and J ends were trimmed by 6 bases and 10 bases, with 16 bases remaining between them. CDR3 DNA: TGTGCCAGCAGCAGGACAGCGGGAGGGTCACCCCTCCACTTT. Amino acid sequence: CASSRTAGGSPLHF.

The chain couples TRBV5-1 to TRBJ2-1, with D uncertain. The CDR3 consists of 15 residues. The germline V gene has CDR1 SGHRS and CDR2 YFSETQ. V was cut by 4 bases and J by 6 bases, with 17 bases left in between. The CDR3 sequence is CASSLTSSGLNEQFF. DNA for the CDR3: TGCGCCAGCAGCCTAACCTCCTCTGGTCTCAATGAGCAGTTCTTC. Full variable domain (outside the CDR3, taken from reference TRBV5-1 and TRBJ2-1): KAGVTQTPRYLIKTRGQQVTLSCSPISGHRSVSWYQQTPGQGLQFLFEYFSETQRNKGNFPGRFSGRQFSNSRSEMNVSTLELGDSALYLCASSLTSSGLNEQFFGPGTRLTVL.

This chain connects TRBV10-3 to TRBJ1-1, with a weak D call TRBD1 (6 bases). CDR3 length equals 13 residues. The ends were cut back, 8 bases at V and 5 bases at J, with 15 bases in the middle. The V gene's germline CDR1 is ENHRY and CDR2 SYGVKD. CDR3 in amino acids: CAIQGPLGTEAFF. CDR3 bases: TGTGCCATCCAGGGGCCGCTTGGGACTGAAGCTTTCTTT.

The J gene is TRBJ1-1, the V gene TRBV3-1 (or the pseudogene TRBV3-2); 8 bases match TRBD1. The germline V gene encodes CDR1 LGHDT and CDR2 YNNKEL (reference sequence). After removal of 1 base from V and 8 bases from J, the junction contained 0 bases not matched to a gene. The CDR3 has 12 amino acids. In nucleotides, the CDR3 is TGTGCCAGCAGCCAAGGACAGGGGGAAGCTTTCTTT. It yields the protein CASSQGQGEAFF.

V and J are TRBV29-1 and TRBJ2-2; D unresolved. Between the trimmed V and J ends, which lost 3 bases and 1 base, there was a span of 6 bases. The germline gives CDR1 SQVTM, CDR2 ANQGSEA. CDR3 length equals 13 residues. For the CDR3, the DNA is TGCAGCGTTGAGGGAAGGAACACCGGGGAGCTGTTTTTT. Its protein product is CSVEGRNTGELFF.

The chain carries TRBV7-8 and TRBJ1-1, with D unclear. The V end lost 5 bases, the J end lost 0 bases, and 7 bases lay between the germline ends. CDR1 is SGHVS and CDR2 is FQNEAQ in the germline V gene. The CDR3 totals 13 residues. The CDR3 DNA follows: TGTGCCAGCAGCCGCACAGTGAACACTGAAGCTTTCTTT. Its translation: CASSRTVNTEAFF. Supplemented by reference TRBV7-8 and TRBJ1-1, the full variable domain reads GAGVSQSPRYKVAKRGQDVALRCDPISGHVSLFWYQQALGQGPEFLTYFQNEAQLDKSGLPSDRFFAERPEGSVSTLKIQRTQQEDSAVYLCASSRTVNTEAFFGQGTRLTVV.

The chain combines TRBV5-4 with TRBJ2-7; tentatively, D is TRBD2 (5 bases). CDR1 SGHNT and CDR2 YYREEE come from the germline V gene (reference sequence). V was trimmed by 4 bases and J by 6 bases, leaving 20 bases between them. CDR3 size: 15 residues. The CDR3 DNA reads as TGTGCCAGCAGCCGTACCGGCTCTAGAGCGGTCGAGCAGTACTTC. Encoded protein: CASSRTGSRAVEQYF.

The chain uses TRBV12-5 and TRBJ2-5; maybe TRBD1 (6 bases). Germline V gives CDR1 LGHNT, CDR2 FRNRAP. Trimming took off 4 bases at V and 3 bases at J, with 12 bases between the two ends. CDR3 length equals 14 residues. CDR3 protein: CASGSGQNEETQYF. CDR3 nucleotides: TGTGCTAGTGGTTCCGGACAGAATGAAGAGACCCAGTACTTC.

This chain joins TRBV20-1 and TRBJ1-1; D unresolved. V lost 3 bases and J 2 bases, leaving 7 bases between the germline ends. The CDR3 is 12 residues long. The V gene's germline CDR1 is DFQATT and CDR2 SNEGSKA (reference sequence). The CDR3 DNA reads as TGCAGTGCTAGTGTCCCTAACACTGAAGCTTTCTTT. This gives the protein CSASVPNTEAFF.

The rearrangement uses TRBV14 and TRBJ1-6; D is undetermined. Trimming left V 0 bases short and J 10 bases short, with 16 bases between. Germline loops: CDR1 SGHDN, CDR2 FVKESK. The CDR3 is 16 residues long. CDR3 loop: CASSQDLPGPISPLHF. CDR3 DNA sequence: TGTGCCAGCAGCCAAGATCTGCCAGGACCGATCTCACCCCTCCACTTT.

The rearrangement joins TRBV2 to TRBJ1-1, with a possible D match to TRBD1 (5 bases). Trimming left V 4 bases short and J 7 bases short, with 16 bases between. The CDR3 is 14 residues long. CDR1 and CDR2 (germline): SNHLY, FYNNEI. The CDR3 DNA sequence: TGTGCCAGCAGTGCCTGGACACCGACCTATGAAGCTTTCTTT. Its protein is CASSAWTPTYEAFF.

The V call is TRBV24-1, the J call TRBJ2-2; 7 positions match TRBD1. Germline V lookup: CDR1 KGHDR, CDR2 SFDVKD. J gave up 4 bases and V 7 bases, and 5 bases lay outside the gene matches. CDR3 size: 14 residues. CDR3: CATRGDRITGELFF. In DNA form, the CDR3 reads TGTGCCACCAGAGGGGACAGAATCACCGGGGAGCTGTTTTTT.

CDR3 region: CASSLERGPNTGELFF. CDR3 in DNA: TGTGCCAGCAGCCTCGAGCGGGGGCCAAACACCGGGGAGCTGTTTTTT. The chain joins TRBV7-6 to TRBJ2-2; TRBD2 agrees at 8 bases. The CDR3 length is 16 residues. After removal of 5 bases from V and 2 bases from J, the junction contained 7 bases not matched to a gene. Germline V gene lookup returns CDR1 SGHVS and CDR2 FNYEAQ.

This clone appeared a single time. CDR3 sequence: CASSLDSPNQPQHF. Written as DNA, the CDR3 is TGCGCCAGCAGCTTAGACAGCCCTAATCAGCCCCAGCATTTT. The rearrangement uses TRBV5-1 and TRBJ1-5; D perhaps matches TRBD1 (5 bases). Trimming left V 2 bases short and J 4 bases short, with 10 bases between. Germline V gene data show CDR1 as SGHRS and CDR2 as YFSETQ. This CDR3 is built from 14 residues.

The CDR3 DNA follows: TGTGCCAGCAGTTACTGGGGGGAGACCCAGTACTTC. The encoded protein is CASSYWGETQYF. This sequence joins TRBV6-6 and TRBJ2-5; D possibly uses TRBD1 or TRBD2 (5 bases each). V lost 1 base to trimming and J lost 5 bases, with 5 bases between them. Germline-derived CDR1 and CDR2 are MNHNY and SVGAGI (reference sequence). This CDR3 comprises 12 residues.

V gene TRBV28 combines with J gene TRBJ2-3; D assignment may be TRBD1 or TRBD2 (5 bases each). The CDR3 sequence is 15 residues long. V lost 3 bases and J lost 3, with 13 bases in between. The germline V gene has CDR1 MDHEN and CDR2 SYDVKM. As DNA, the CDR3 is TGTGCCAGCAGTTTGACAGCGGCATTAACAGATACGCAGTATTTT. Its translation: CASSLTAALTDTQYF.

This chain links TRBV6-5 with TRBJ2-5; D gene uncertain. V was pared by 10 bases and J by 2 bases, with 20 bases between. This CDR3 has 15 amino acids. Per the germline V gene, CDR1 is MNHEY and CDR2 is SVGAGI. In DNA form, the CDR3 reads TGTGCCATCCCAAACCTTTCACCCGAACAAGAGACCCAGTACTTC. Amino acid sequence: CAIPNLSPEQETQYF.

This sequence joins TRBV5-6 and TRBJ1-2; 7 bases map to TRBD1. CDR3 length: 15 residues. The junction had 8 bases not matched to a gene; V was cut back by 3 bases and J by 3 bases. CDR1 and CDR2 (germline): SGHDT, YYEEEE. The CDR3 is CASSSLTGNYYGYTF. The CDR3 DNA follows: TGTGCCAGCAGCTCTTTGACAGGGAACTACTATGGCTACACCTTC.

V usage is TRBV7-2 and J usage is TRBJ2-1; D uncertain. The germline CDR1 and CDR2 sequences are SGHTA and FQGNSA. With 1 base removed from V and 2 bases from J, the gap between germline ends came to 3 bases. This CDR3 has 13 amino acids. The DNA for the CDR3 is TGTGCCAGCAGCTTAGGGCCCTACAATGAGCAGTTCTTC. Translated: CASSLGPYNEQFF.

The chain has TRBV2 and TRBJ2-3; no definite D call. Trimming took off 7 bases at V and 0 bases at J, with 11 bases between the two ends. The CDR3 is made up of 14 amino acids. Germline V gene lookup returns CDR1 SNHLY and CDR2 FYNNEI. The CDR3 DNA reads as TGTGCCAGCACCGGGCTATCTAGCACAGATACGCAGTATTTT. This sequence encodes CASTGLSSTDTQYF.